This entry features one T cell receptor beta chain sequence. The data were taken from a study of T cell responses to AZD1222 COVID-19 vaccine. Profiled with immunoSEQ multiplex PCR; TCRdb holds only in-frame clones, not every one. The data show 80,000 to 130,000 clones, less than 90% seen once. Between the trimmed V and J ends, which lost 0 bases and 7 bases, there was a span of 12 bases. The CDR3 runs 13 residues. CDR1 and CDR2 from the germline V gene are GTSNPN and SVGIG (reference sequence). The receptor's source is an adult in good health. The input for sequencing was peripheral blood, taken on day 0 of AZD1222 vaccination. The rearrangement links TRBV30 to TRBJ1-2; D is undetermined. The CDR3 DNA is TGTGCCTGGAGTGTAATCATCGGGTCTGGCTACACCTTC. It encodes CAWSVIIGSGYTF.